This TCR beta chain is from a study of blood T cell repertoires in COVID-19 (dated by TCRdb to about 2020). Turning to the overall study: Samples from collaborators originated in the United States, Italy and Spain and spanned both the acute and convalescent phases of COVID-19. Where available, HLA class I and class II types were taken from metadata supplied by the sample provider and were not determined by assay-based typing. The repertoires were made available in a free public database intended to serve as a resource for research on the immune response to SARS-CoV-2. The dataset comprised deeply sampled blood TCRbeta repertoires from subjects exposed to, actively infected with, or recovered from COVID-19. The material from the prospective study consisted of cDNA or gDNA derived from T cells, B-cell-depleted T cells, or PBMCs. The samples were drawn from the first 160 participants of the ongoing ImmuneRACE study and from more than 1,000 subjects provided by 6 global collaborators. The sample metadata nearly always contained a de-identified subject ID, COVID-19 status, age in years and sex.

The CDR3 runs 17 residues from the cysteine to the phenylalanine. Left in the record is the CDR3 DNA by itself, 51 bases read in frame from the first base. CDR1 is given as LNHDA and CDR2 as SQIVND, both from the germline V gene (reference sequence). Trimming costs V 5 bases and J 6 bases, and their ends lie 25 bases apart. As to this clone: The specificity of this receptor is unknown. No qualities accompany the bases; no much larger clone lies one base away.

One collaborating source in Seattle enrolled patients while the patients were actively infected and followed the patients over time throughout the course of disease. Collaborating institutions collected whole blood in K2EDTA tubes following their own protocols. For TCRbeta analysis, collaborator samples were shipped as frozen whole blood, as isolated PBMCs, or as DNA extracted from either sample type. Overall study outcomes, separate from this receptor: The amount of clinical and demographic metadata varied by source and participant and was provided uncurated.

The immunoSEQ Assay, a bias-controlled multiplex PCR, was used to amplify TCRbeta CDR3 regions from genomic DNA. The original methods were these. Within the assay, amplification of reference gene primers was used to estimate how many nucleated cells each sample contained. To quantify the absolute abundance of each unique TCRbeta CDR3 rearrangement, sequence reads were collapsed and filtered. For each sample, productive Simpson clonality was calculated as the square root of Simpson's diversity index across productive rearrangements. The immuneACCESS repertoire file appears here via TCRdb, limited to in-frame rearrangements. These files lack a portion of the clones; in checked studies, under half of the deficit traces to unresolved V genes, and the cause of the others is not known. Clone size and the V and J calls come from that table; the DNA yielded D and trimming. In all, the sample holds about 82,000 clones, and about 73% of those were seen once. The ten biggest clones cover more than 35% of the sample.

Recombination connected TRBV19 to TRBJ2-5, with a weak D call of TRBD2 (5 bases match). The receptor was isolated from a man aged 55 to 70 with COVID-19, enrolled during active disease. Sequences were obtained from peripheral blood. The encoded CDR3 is CASSRSAAGTFFQTQYF. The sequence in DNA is TGTGCCAGTAGTCGTTCCGCGGCGGGCACCTTCTTTCAGACCCAGTACTTC.